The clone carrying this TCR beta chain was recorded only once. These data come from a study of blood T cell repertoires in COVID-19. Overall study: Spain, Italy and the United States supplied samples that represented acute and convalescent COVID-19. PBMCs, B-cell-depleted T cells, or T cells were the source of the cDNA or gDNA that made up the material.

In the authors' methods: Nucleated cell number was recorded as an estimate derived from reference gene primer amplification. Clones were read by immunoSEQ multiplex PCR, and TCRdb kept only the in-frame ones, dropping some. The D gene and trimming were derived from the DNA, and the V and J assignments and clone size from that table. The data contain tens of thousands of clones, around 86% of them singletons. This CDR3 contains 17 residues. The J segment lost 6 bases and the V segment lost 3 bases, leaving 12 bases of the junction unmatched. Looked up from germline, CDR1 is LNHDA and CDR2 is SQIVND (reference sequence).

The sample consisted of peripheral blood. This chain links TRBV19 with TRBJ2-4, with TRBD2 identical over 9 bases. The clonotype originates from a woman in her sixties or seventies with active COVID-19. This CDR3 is CASSILWGGRAPNIQYF. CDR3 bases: TGTGCCAGTAGTATTCTTTGGGGCGGGAGGGCCCCAAACATTCAGTACTTC.